Each of the 20 T cell receptor beta chains below was sequenced from the same sample in a study of radiotherapy plus CTLA-4 blockade in lung cancer. Method: immunoSEQ multiplex PCR; TCRdb's copy keeps in-frame clones and lacks some. The sample shows around 100,000 clones, 81% of them seen only once. Material: peripheral blood, obtained from a patient treated with radiotherapy plus ipilimumab. These receptors were taken from a human donor with non-small cell lung cancer that progressed on radiotherapy plus ipilimumab. Some clones in this sample may be carry-over from other donors' samples.

The count of this clone is one. The rearrangement links TRBV2 to TRBJ2-7; 9 bases align to TRBD1. Germline V gene sequence: CDR1 SNHLY, CDR2 FYNNEI. Trimming at V came to 7 bases and at J to 7 bases, leaving 11 bases not matched to a gene. The CDR3 loop spans 14 amino acids. Here the CDR3 DNA reads TGTGCCAGCAACCCGGGACAGGGTTCGGTTGAGCAGTACTTC. Protein product: CASNPGQGSVEQYF.

The rearrangement uses TRBV13 and TRBJ2-5, with TRBD2 matching 11 bases. CDR3 size: 16 residues. After removal of 5 bases from V and 1 base from J, the junction contained 6 bases not matched to a gene. Germline CDR1 and CDR2: PRHDT and FYEKMQ (reference sequence). The CDR3 nucleotides are TGTGCCAGCAGCCATTGGGGGACTAGCGGCCAAGAGACCCAGTACTTC. Its protein product is CASSHWGTSGQETQYF.

J is TRBJ2-1 and V is TRBV14; unclear D gene. This CDR3 is built from 17 residues. The V end was cut by 2 bases, the J end by 0 bases, with 14 bases between. Germline V gene lookup returns CDR1 SGHDN and CDR2 FVKESK. For the CDR3, the DNA is TGTGCCAGCAGCCAATTGGCAGGTTCTCGCTCCTACAATGAGCAGTTCTTC. Protein product: CASSQLAGSRSYNEQFF.

V gene TRBV4-1 combines with J gene TRBJ2-1; tentative D call: TRBD1 (6 bases). Germline-derived CDR1 and CDR2 are MGHRA and YSYEKL. Trimming removed 1 base at V and 7 bases at J, with 20 bases between. The CDR3 loop spans 17 amino acids. The CDR3 region has the DNA TGCGCCAGCAGCCAAGCGGTATGGGAACAGGGTGTGAATGAGCAGTTCTTC. It encodes CASSQAVWEQGVNEQFF.

V is TRBV6-5 and J is TRBJ2-7; 7 nucleotides align to TRBD1. The V segment lost 6 bases and the J segment 4 bases; nucleotides outside the gene matches: 6. The CDR3 spans 13 residues. CDR1 and CDR2 from the germline V gene are MNHEY and SVGAGI. The CDR3, as DNA: TGTGCCAGCAGACTGACAGGGCTGTACGAGCAGTACTTC. Its translation: CASRLTGLYEQYF.

The J gene is TRBJ1-2, the V gene TRBV5-1, with a tentative D call TRBD1 (5 bases). This CDR3 contains 15 residues. CDR1 and CDR2 (germline): SGHRS, YFSETQ. V dropped 3 bases and J dropped 3 bases, with 15 bases sitting between them. CDR3 sequence reads: CASSSSFTRDYGYTF. DNA of the CDR3: TGCGCCAGCAGCTCCTCCTTTACCAGGGACTATGGCTACACCTTC.

This clone was picked up a small number of times. The V and J genes are TRBV6-5 and TRBJ1-1; perhaps TRBD1 as D (5 bases). Germline V gives CDR1 MNHEY, CDR2 SVGAGI. The CDR3 contains 15 residues. The V and J ends lost 5 bases and 3 bases respectively, with 16 bases between them. CDR3 sequence (DNA): TGTGCCAGCAGTCCACGTCGCCGGGGGTACACTGAAGCTTTCTTT. Amino acid sequence: CASSPRRRGYTEAFF.

The J gene is TRBJ2-1, the V gene TRBV7-9; perhaps TRBD1 as D (5 bases). V was clipped by 1 base and J by 9 bases, with 10 bases between them. The CDR3 is 13 residues long. Germline V gene sequence: CDR1 SEHNR, CDR2 FQNEAQ (reference sequence). This chain's CDR3 is CASSLGQPGEQFF. For the CDR3, the DNA is TGTGCCAGCAGCTTAGGACAGCCGGGTGAGCAGTTCTTC.

The chain couples TRBV7-9 to TRBJ1-1; perhaps TRBD1 as D (6 bases). The CDR3 totals 15 residues. V dropped 1 base and J dropped 6 bases, with 15 bases sitting between them. CDR1 is SEHNR and CDR2 is FQNEAQ in the germline V gene (reference sequence). The CDR3 sequence is CASSLGTGWAAEAFF. The CDR3 region has the DNA TGTGCCAGCAGCTTAGGTACAGGGTGGGCCGCTGAAGCTTTCTTT.

The J gene is TRBJ1-5, the V gene TRBV19, with D hard to call. The CDR3 runs 16 residues. Trimming took off 6 bases at V and 3 bases at J, with 18 bases between the two ends. Germline V gene sequence: CDR1 LNHDA, CDR2 SQIVND (reference sequence). The CDR3 spells CASRISWEGNNQPQHF. CDR3 coding DNA: TGTGCCAGTAGGATCTCCTGGGAGGGTAACAATCAGCCCCAGCATTTT. Supplemented by reference TRBV19 and TRBJ1-5, the full variable domain reads DGGITQSPKYLFRKEGQNVTLSCEQNLNHDAMYWYRQDPGQGLRLIYYSQIVNDFQKGDIAEGYSVSREKKESFPLTVTSAQKNPTAFYLCASRISWEGNNQPQHFGDGTRLSIL.

The J gene is TRBJ1-1, the V gene TRBV7-3; 9 bases agree with TRBD1. CDR1 and CDR2 from the germline V gene are SGHTA and FQGTGA. The length of the CDR3 is 14 residues. After removal of 5 bases from V and 10 bases from J, the junction contained 11 bases not matched to a gene. CDR3 sequence reads: CASSLQGAQPPAFF. Written as DNA, the CDR3 is TGTGCCAGCAGCCTACAGGGGGCGCAGCCCCCAGCTTTCTTT. The entire variable domain, with the rest obtained from reference TRBV7-3 and TRBJ1-1, is as follows: GAGVSQTPSNKVTEKGKYVELRCDPISGHTALYWYRQSLGQGPEFLIYFQGTGAADDSGLPNDRFFAVRPEGSVSTLKIQRTERGDSAVYLCASSLQGAQPPAFFGQGTRLTVV.

This rearrangement joins TRBV30 to TRBJ1-6; D is possibly TRBD1 (5 bases). The CDR3 runs 17 residues. V lost 2 bases and J 6 bases, leaving 20 bases between the germline ends. The germline V gene has CDR1 GTSNPN and CDR2 SVGIG (reference sequence). The CDR3 loop reads CAWSLPGPRVGNSPLHF. CDR3 DNA sequence: TGTGCCTGGAGTCTCCCGGGACCCCGGGTTGGTAATTCACCCCTCCACTTT.

This chain links TRBV6-4 with TRBJ2-3; 8 nucleotides match TRBD2. The CDR3 is made up of 16 amino acids. CDR1 is MRHNA and CDR2 is SNTAGT in the germline V gene. With 6 bases clipped from V and 2 bases from J, the junction kept 10 bases outside the gene matches. CDR3 sequence (DNA): TGTGCCAGCAGCGAAACTAGCGGCGATACCACAGATACGCAGTATTTT. Protein product: CASSETSGDTTDTQYF.

This rearrangement joins TRBV18 to TRBJ2-3; TRBD1 is a possible D gene (5 bases). Trimming took off 3 bases at V and 5 bases at J, with 24 bases between the two ends. Germline values: CDR1 KGHSH, CDR2 LQKENI. CDR3 length: 18 amino acids. The DNA for the CDR3 is TGTGCCAGCTCACCCCCCTCTCCTGACAGTGGGAAGGTAGATACGCAGTATTTT. Its translation: CASSPPSPDSGKVDTQYF.

This chain connects TRBV7-8 to TRBJ2-5; D remains unclear. This CDR3 region has 8 residues. Germline values: CDR1 SGHVS, CDR2 FQNEAQ. CDR3 nucleotides: TGTGCAACGGAGACCCAGTACTTC. Translating gives CATETQYF.

This clone was seen more than once but under ten times. V is TRBV5-1 and J is TRBJ1-6, with a possible D match to TRBD1 (5 bases). The V gene's germline CDR1 is SGHRS and CDR2 YFSETQ. CDR3 length equals 15 residues. Trimming left V 6 bases short and J 7 bases short, with 17 bases between. This CDR3 reads CASTLGGTGNSPLHF. In DNA, the CDR3 is TGCGCCAGCACCCTGGGGGGTACGGGAAATTCACCCCTCCACTTT.

This chain links TRBV5-4 with TRBJ1-2; no definite D call. The CDR3 has 14 amino acids. The germline V and J ends were trimmed by 0 bases and 6 bases, with 12 bases remaining between them. CDR1 is SGHNT and CDR2 is YYREEE in the germline V gene (reference sequence). CDR3 DNA sequence: TGTGCCAGCAGCTTGGTTTTAGGGTTCGATGGCTACACCTTC. Translation: CASSLVLGFDGYTF.

This chain joins TRBV6-5 and TRBJ1-3; D is perhaps TRBD1 (5 bases). The CDR3 contains 15 residues. Germline V gene data show CDR1 as MNHEY and CDR2 as SVGAGI. V lost 2 bases and J 6 bases, leaving 14 bases between the germline ends. CDR3 bases: TGTGCCAGCAGTTACAGTCTTTTGACAGCAAACACCATATATTTT. This codes for CASSYSLLTANTIYF.

The V call is TRBV5-1, the J call TRBJ2-5; a possible D gene is TRBD2 (6 bases). Per germline, CDR1 SGHRS and CDR2 YFSETQ. V lost 4 bases, J lost 3 bases, and 19 bases lay in between. This CDR3 comprises 16 residues. CDR3 in DNA: TGCGCCAGCAGCCGGGGGATTAGAGGGGCTGAAGAGACCCAGTACTTC. The encoded protein is CASSRGIRGAEETQYF.

This chain connects TRBV2 to TRBJ2-7; weak D call: TRBD2 (5 bases). The CDR3 totals 11 residues. Germline loops: CDR1 SNHLY, CDR2 FYNNEI. V was cut by 4 bases and J by 6 bases, with 7 bases left in between. CDR3 in amino acids: CASSGEGEQYF. In DNA form, the CDR3 reads TGTGCCAGCAGTGGAGAGGGCGAGCAGTACTTC.